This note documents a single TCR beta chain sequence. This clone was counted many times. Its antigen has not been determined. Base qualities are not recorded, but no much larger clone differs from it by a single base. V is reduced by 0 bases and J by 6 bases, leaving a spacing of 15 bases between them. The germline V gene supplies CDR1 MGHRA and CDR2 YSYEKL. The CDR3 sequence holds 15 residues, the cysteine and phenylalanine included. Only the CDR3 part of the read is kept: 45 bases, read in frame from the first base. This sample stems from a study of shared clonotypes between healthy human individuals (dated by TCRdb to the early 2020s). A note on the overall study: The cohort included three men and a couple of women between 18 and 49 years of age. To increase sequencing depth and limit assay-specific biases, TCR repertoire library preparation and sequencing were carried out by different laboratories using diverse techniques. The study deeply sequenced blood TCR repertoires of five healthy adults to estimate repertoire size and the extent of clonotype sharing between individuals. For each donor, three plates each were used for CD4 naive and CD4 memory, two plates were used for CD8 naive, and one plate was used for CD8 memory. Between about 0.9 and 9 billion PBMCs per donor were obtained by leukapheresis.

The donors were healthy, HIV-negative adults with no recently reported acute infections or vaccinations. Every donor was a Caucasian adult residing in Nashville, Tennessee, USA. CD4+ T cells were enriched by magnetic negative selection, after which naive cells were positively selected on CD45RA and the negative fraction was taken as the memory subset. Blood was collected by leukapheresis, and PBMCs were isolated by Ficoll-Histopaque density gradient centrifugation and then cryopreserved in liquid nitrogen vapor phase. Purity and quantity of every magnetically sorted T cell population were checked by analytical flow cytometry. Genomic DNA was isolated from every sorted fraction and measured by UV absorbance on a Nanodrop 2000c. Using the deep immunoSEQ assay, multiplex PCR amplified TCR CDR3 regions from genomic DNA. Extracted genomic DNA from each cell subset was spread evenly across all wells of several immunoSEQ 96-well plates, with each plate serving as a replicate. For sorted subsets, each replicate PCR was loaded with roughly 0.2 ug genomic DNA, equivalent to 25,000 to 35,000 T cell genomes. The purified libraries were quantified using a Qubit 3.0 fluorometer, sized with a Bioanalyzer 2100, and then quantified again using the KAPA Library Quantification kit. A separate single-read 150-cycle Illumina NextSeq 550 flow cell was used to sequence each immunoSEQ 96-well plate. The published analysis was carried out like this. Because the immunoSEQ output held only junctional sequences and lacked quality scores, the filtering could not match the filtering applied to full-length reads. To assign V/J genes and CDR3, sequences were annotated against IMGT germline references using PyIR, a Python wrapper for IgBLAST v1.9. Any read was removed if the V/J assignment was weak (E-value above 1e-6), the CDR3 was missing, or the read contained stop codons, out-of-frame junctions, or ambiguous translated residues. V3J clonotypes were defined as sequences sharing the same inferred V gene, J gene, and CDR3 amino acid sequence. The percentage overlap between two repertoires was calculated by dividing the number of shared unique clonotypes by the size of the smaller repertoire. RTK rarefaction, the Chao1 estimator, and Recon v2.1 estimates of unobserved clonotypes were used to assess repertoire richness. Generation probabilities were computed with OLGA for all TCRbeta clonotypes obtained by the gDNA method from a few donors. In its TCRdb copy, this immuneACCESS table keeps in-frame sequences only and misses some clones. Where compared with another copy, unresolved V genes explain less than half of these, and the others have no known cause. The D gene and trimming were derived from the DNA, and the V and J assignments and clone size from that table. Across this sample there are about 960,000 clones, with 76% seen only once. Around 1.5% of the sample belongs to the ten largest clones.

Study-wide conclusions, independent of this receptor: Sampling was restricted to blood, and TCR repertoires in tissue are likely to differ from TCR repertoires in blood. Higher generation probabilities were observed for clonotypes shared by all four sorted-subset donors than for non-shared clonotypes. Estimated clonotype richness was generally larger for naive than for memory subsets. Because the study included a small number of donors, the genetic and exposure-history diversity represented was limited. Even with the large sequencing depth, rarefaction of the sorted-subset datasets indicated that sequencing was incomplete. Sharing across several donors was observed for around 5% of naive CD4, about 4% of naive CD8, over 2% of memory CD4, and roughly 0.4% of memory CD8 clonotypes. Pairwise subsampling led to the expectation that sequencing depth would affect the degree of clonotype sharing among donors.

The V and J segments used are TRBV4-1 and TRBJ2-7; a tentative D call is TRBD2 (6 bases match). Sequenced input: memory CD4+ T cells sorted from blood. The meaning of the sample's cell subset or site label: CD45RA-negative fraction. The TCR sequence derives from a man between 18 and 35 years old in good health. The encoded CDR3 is CASSQEGLGRLEQYF. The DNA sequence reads TGCGCCAGCAGCCAAGAAGGCCTAGGGAGGCTCGAGCAGTACTTC.